This T cell receptor (beta chain) was sequenced for a study of molecular identifiers for immune sequencing clone quantification. Overall study findings and caveats: Spiked Jurkat TCR RNA originating from one cell could reportedly be identified amid more than 800,000 naive cells.

On this clonotype itself: What it recognizes is unknown.

TCRdb redid the calling of the PCR reads with MiXCR, one entry per CDR3 protein. The sample lists approximately 680,000 distinct CDR3 sequences, 25% occurring once. The V end lost 0 bases, the J end lost 6 bases, and 9 bases lay between the germline ends. There are 12 residues in the CDR3. Germline-derived CDR1 and CDR2 are SQVTM and ANQGSEA. The TCR sequence derives from a human donor in good health. Some libraries in this study had Jurkat cell RNA spiked in. This chain joins TRBV29-1 and TRBJ2-7, with D unresolved. Sequenced input: naive CD8+ T cells from blood, with Jurkat cell RNA spiked in. The sample's subset: FACS-sorted CD8+CD4-CCR7+CD45RA+ naive T cells. The CDR3 loop is CSVEDNSFEQYF. The CDR3 DNA reads TGCAGCGTTGAAGACAATAGCTTCGAGCAGTACTTC.